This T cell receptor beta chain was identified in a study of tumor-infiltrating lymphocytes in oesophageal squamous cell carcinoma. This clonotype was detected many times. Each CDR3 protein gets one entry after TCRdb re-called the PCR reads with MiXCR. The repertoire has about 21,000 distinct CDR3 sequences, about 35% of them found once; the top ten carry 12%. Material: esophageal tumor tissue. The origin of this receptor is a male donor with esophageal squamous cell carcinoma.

CDR3 amino acids: CASSLRGQVSYEQYF. For the CDR3, the DNA is TGTGCCAGCAGTTTGAGGGGACAGGTCTCCTACGAGCAGTACTTC. The chain is built from TRBV28 and TRBJ2-7; 8 nucleotides agree with TRBD1. The germline gives CDR1 MDHEN, CDR2 SYDVKM. After removal of 3 bases from V and 0 bases from J, the junction contained 4 bases not matched to a gene. There are 15 residues in the CDR3.